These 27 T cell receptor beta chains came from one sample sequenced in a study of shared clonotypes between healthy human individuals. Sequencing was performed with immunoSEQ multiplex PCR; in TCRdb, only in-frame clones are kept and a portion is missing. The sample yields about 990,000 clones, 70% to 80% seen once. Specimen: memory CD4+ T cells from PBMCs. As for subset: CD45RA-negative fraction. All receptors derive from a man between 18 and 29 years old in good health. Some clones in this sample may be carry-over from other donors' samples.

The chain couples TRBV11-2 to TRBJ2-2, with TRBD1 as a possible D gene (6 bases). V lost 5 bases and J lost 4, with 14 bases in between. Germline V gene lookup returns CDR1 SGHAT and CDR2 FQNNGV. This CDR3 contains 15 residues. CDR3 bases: TGTGCCAGCAGCCCCGGGACACATACCACCGGGGAGCTGTTTTTT. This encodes CASSPGTHTTGELFF.

The CDR3 DNA follows: TGTGCCAGCAGCGTGGGACACGCGGGGACCTACGAGCAGTACTTC. Residues: CASSVGHAGTYEQYF. This chain connects TRBV9 to TRBJ2-7; either TRBD1 or TRBD2 may supply D (6 bases each). Trimming took off 2 bases at V and 2 bases at J, with 14 bases between the two ends. The CDR3 is made up of 15 amino acids. The germline V gene has CDR1 SGDLS and CDR2 YYNGEE.

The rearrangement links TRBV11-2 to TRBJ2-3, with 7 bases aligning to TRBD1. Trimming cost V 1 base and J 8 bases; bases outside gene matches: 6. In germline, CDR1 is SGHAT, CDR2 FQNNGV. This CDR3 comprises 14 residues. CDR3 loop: CASSLAPGQTTQYF. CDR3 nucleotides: TGTGCCAGCAGCTTAGCTCCGGGACAGACTACGCAGTATTTT.

The CDR3 protein is CASSIGTGDTEAFF. DNA of the CDR3: TGTGCCAGCAGCATTGGGACAGGGGACACTGAAGCTTTCTTT. The genes are TRBV28 and TRBJ1-1; 10 nucleotides match TRBD1. With V trimmed by 6 bases and J by 3 bases, 4 bases remained unmatched. In germline, CDR1 is MDHEN, CDR2 SYDVKM. The CDR3 is 14 residues long.

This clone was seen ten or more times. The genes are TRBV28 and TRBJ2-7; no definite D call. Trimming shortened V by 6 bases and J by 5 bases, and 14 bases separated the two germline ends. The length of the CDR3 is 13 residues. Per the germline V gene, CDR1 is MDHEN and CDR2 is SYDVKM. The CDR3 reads CASRSPRPDEQYF. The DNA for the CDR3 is TGTGCCAGCAGATCCCCGAGACCAGACGAGCAGTACTTC.

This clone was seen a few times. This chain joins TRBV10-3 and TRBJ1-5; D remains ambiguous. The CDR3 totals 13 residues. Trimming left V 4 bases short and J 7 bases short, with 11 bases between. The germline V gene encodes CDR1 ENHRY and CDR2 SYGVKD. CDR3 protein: CAISAEPGQPQHF. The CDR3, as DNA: TGTGCCATCAGTGCTGAACCGGGGCAGCCCCAGCATTTT.

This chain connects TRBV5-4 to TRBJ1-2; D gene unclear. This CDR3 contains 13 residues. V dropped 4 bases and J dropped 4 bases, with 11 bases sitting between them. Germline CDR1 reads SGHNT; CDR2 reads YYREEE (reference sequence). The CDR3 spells CASSRENSYGYTF. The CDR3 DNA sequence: TGTGCCAGCAGCAGGGAGAACAGCTATGGCTACACCTTC.

CDR3 sequence reads: CASSAATRGEQFF. The CDR3 DNA reads TGTGCCAGCAGCGCCGCGACTAGGGGTGAGCAGTTCTTC. The V and J genes are TRBV9 and TRBJ2-1, with D tentatively TRBD2 (6 bases). Trimming took 3 bases from V and 9 from J, leaving 13 bases between them. In germline, CDR1 is SGDLS, CDR2 YYNGEE. CDR3 size: 13 residues.

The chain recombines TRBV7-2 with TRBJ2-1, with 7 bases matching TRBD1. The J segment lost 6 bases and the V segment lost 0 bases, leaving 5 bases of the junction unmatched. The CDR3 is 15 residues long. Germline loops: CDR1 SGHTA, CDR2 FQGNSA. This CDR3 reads CASSLARDRLNEQFF. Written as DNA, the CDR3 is TGTGCCAGCAGCTTAGCCCGGGACAGACTCAATGAGCAGTTCTTC. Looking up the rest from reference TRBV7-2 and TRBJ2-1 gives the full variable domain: GAGVSQSPSNKVTEKGKDVELRCDPISGHTALYWYRQSLGQGLEFLIYFQGNSAPDKSGLPSDRFSAERTGGSVSTLTIQRTQQEDSAVYLCASSLARDRLNEQFFGPGTRLTVL.

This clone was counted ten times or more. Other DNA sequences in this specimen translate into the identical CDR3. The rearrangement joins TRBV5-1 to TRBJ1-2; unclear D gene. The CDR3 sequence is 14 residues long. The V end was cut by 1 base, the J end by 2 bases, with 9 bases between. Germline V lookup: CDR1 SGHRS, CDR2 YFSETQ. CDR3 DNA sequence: TGCGCCAGCAGCTTGTCGAGCAGCAACTATGGCTACACCTTC. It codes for CASSLSSSNYGYTF.

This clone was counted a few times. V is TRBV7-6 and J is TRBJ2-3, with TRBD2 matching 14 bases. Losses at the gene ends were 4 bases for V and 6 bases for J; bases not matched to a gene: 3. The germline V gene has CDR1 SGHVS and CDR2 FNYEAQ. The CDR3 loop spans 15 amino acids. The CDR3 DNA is TGTGCCAGCAGCTCAGGGACTAGCGGGAGTGATACGCAGTATTTT. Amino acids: CASSSGTSGSDTQYF.

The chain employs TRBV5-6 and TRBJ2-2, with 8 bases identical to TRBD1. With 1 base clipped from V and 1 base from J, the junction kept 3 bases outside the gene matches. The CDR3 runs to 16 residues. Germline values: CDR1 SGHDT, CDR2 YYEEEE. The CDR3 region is CASSLLGTGNTGELFF. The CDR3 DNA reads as TGTGCCAGCAGCTTGCTAGGGACAGGGAACACCGGGGAGCTGTTTTTT.

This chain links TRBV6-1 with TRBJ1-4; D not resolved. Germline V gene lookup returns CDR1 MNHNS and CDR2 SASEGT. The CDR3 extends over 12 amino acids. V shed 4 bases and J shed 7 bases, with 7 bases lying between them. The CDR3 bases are TGTGCCAGCAGTGCTGCAAGTGAAAAACTGTTTTTT. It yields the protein CASSAASEKLFF.

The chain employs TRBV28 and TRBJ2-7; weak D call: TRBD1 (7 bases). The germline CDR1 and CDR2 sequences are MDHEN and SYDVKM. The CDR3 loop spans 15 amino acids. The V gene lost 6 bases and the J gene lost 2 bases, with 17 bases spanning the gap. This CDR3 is CASRPGGQGAYEQYF. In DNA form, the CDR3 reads TGTGCCAGCAGACCAGGGGGGCAGGGGGCCTACGAGCAGTACTTC.

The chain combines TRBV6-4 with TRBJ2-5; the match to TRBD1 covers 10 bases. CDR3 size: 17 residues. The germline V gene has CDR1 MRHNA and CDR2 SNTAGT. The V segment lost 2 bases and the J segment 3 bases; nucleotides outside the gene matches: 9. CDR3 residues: CASSDPGQGGSEETQYF. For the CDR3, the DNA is TGTGCCAGCAGTGACCCTGGACAGGGGGGGTCCGAAGAGACCCAGTACTTC.

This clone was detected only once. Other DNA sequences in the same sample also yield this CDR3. The CDR3 DNA is TGCGCCAGCAGCTTTGCGGGAAGAGGCACTGAAGCTTTCTTT. It encodes CASSFAGRGTEAFF. The chain combines TRBV5-1 with TRBJ1-1; D gene unclear. The CDR3 spans 14 residues. The germline gives CDR1 SGHRS, CDR2 YFSETQ. V was shortened by 2 bases and J by 4 bases, with 12 bases between the two germline ends.

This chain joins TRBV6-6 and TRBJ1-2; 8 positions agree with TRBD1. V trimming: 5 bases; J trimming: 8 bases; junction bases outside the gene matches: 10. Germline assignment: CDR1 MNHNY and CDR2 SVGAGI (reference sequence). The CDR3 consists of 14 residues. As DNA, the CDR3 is TGTGCCAGCAGTCCTAGGGACAGGAAGGGAGGCTACACCTTC. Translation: CASSPRDRKGGYTF.

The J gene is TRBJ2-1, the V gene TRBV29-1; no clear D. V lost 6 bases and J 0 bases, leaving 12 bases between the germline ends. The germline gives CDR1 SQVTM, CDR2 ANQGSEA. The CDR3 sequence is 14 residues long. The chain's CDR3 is CSVALTVSYNEQFF. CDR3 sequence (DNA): TGCAGCGTGGCCTTGACTGTCTCCTACAATGAGCAGTTCTTC.

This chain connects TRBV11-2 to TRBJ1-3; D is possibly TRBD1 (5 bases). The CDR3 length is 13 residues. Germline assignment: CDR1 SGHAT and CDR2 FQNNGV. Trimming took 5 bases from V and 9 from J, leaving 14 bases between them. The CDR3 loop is CASSLGGESTIYF. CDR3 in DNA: TGTGCCAGCAGCCTCGGGGGGGAAAGCACCATATATTTT.

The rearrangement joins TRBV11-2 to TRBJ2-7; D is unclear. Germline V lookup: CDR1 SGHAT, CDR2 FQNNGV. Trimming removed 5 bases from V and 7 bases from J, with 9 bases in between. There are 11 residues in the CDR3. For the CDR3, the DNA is TGTGCCAGCAGCATGCATGAAGAGCAGTACTTC. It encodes CASSMHEEQYF. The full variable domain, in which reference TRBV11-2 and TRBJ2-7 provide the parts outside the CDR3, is EAGVAQSPRYKIIEKRQSVAFWCNPISGHATLYWYQQILGQGPKLLIQFQNNGVVDDSQLPKDRFSAERLKGVDSTLKIQPAKLEDSAVYLCASSMHEEQYFGPGTRLTVT.

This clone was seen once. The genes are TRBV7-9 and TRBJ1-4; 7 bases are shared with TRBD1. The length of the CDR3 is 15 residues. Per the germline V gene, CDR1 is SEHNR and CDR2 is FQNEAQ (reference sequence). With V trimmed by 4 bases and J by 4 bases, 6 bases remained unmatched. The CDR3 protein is CASSSWTGFNEKLFF. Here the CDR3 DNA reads TGTGCCAGCAGCTCGTGGACAGGATTTAATGAAAAACTGTTTTTT.

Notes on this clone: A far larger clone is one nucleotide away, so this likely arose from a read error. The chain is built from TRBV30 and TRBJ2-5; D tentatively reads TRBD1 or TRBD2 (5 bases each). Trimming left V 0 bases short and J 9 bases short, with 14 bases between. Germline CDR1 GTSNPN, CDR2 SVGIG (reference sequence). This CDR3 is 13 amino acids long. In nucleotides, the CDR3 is TGTGCCTGGAGTGTAGAGGGGCGGACGGCCCAGTACTTC. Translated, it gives CAWSVEGRTAQYF.

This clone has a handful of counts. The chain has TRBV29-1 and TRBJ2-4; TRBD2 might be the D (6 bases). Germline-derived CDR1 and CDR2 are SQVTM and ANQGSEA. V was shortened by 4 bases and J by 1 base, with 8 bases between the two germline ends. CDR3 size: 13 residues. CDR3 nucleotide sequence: TGCAGCGTTGGGGGGGTGGCCAAAAACATTCAGTACTTC. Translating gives CSVGGVAKNIQYF.

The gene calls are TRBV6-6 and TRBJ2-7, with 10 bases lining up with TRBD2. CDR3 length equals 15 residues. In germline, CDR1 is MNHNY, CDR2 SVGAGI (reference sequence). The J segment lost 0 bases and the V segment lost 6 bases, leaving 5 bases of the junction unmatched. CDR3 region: CASSSTSGNSYEQYF. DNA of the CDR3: TGTGCCAGCAGCAGTACTAGCGGGAACTCCTACGAGCAGTACTTC.

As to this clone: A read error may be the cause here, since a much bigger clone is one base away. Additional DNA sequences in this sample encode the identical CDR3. CDR3 protein: CASSLRQGNTEAFF. CDR3 nucleotides: TGCGCCAGCAGCTTGAGACAGGGGAACACTGAAGCTTTCTTT. The rearrangement uses TRBV5-1 and TRBJ1-1, with TRBD1 identical over 7 bases. The CDR3 is made up of 14 amino acids. Germline CDR1 SGHRS, CDR2 YFSETQ. Trimming removed 1 base from V and 1 base from J; junction bases left unmatched: 1.

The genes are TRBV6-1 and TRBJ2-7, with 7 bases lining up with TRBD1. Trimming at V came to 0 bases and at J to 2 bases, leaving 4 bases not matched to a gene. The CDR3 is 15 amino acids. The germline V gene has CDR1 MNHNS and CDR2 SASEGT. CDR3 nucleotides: TGTGCCAGCAGTGAAGCCGGGACAGCAGCCTACGAGCAGTACTTC. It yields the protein CASSEAGTAAYEQYF.

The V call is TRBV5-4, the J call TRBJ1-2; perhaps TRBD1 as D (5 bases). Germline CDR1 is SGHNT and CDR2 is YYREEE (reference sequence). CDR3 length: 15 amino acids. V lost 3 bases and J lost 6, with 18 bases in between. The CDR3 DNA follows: TGTGCCAGCAGCTCGTTTACGGGGGACCAGGATGGCTACACCTTC. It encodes CASSSFTGDQDGYTF.